Detailed here is one T cell receptor beta chain. In the PCR, 60 Vbeta and 13 Jbeta primers were used. Using immunoSEQ multiplex PCR, the repertoire was profiled, and TCRdb retains in-frame clones only, with some absent. Among around 100,000 clones listed, more than 65% were seen once. This sample is part of a study of cytomegalovirus exposure and HLA in healthy donors. Per germline, CDR1 SNHLY and CDR2 FYNNEI. The V end was cut by 6 bases, the J end by 0 bases, with 6 bases between. This CDR3 has 12 residues. The sample was PBMCs. This sequence joins TRBV2 and TRBJ2-7; D possibly corresponds to TRBD1 (5 bases). This clonotype originated in a woman aged 18-35 years in good health and CMV-seropositive. CDR3 sequence: CASRTDSYEQYF. The CDR3 coding sequence is TGTGCCAGCAGGACAGACTCCTACGAGCAGTACTTC.